The clone carrying this TCR beta chain was recorded at least ten times. V was shortened by 5 bases and J by 3 bases, with 11 bases between the two germline ends. This CDR3 spans 13 amino acids. The germline V gene encodes CDR1 SGHAT and CDR2 FQNNGV. The data derive from a study of T-cell reconstitution after alpha-beta-depleted transplantation in children. Researchers prepared the TCRbeta library using unique molecular identifiers, the study reports. TCRdb recomputed calls from the PCR reads with MiXCR, one row per CDR3 protein. The table shows about 610,000 distinct CDR3 sequences, with about 11% occurring only once.

The clonotype originates from a human donor who donated a stem cell graft to a child with acute myeloid leukemia. The source material was PBMCs from the stem cell graft donor, sampled from the stem cell graft. This rearrangement joins TRBV11-2 to TRBJ2-7; D call uncertain. CDR3 residues: CASSTQTDYEQYF. As DNA, the CDR3 is TGTGCCAGCAGCACCCAGACTGACTACGAGCAGTACTTC.